This TCR beta chain was sequenced for a study of blood T cell repertoires in COVID-19. Study details: The United States, Italy and Spain provided the acute and convalescent COVID-19 samples.

Participants came from 24 US areas, aged roughly 18 to 90 years. Donors were grouped by their self-reported clinical history. In Cohort 3, a recovered donor had either two negative PCRs, clearance, or symptom resolution. V shed 3 bases and J 9 bases; nucleotides not matched to a gene: 8. The CDR3 extends over 13 amino acids. The germline gives CDR1 GTSNPN, CDR2 SVGIG (reference sequence). The method was immunoSEQ multiplex PCR; TCRdb's version includes in-frame clones alone and lacks a portion of them. This table holds about 340,000 clones, more than 85% found once. The chain recombines TRBV30 with TRBJ2-1; 7 nucleotides align to TRBD2. The sequenced sample was PBMCs or T cells enriched from blood (not recorded which). The clonotype was recovered from a woman aged 30 to 39 who had recovered from COVID-19. The chain's CDR3 is CAWRGGGGGEQFF. The CDR3, as DNA: TGTGCCTGGAGGGGCGGCGGGGGAGGTGAGCAGTTCTTC.